This is a list of T cell receptor beta chains from one sample in a study of T cell repertoires in cytomegalovirus infection. From the reads, TCRdb called clonotypes with MiXCR, one entry per CDR3 protein. The data hold almost 500,000 distinct CDR3 sequences, with 10% to 12% observed a single time. The sequencing sample was made of PBMCs. The receptors originated from a human donor in good health (CMV status not recorded). Some clones in this sample may be carry-over from other donors' samples. The CDR3 runs from the conserved cysteine through the conserved F or W. The D gene is left open where the match is weak. The listing skips clone size in some rows; elsewhere it reads once, few, many or a size class.

abundance	v_gene	j_gene	d_gene	CDR3nt	CDR3aa
-	TRBV11-3	TRBJ2-1	TRBD2	TGTGCCAGCAGCCGCGGGGGGGACAATGAGCAGTTCTTC	CASSRGGDNEQFF
-	TRBV27	TRBJ2-2	TRBD1	TGTGCCAGCAGTCCGTGGACAGGGAACACCGGGGAGCTGTTTTTT	CASSPWTGNTGELFF
-	TRBV6-6	TRBJ2-5	-	TGTGCCAGCATCCAGCGGTTAGAGACCCAGTACTTC	CASIQRLETQYF
-	TRBV28	TRBJ1-5	-	TGTGCCGCTTGGGGTCGGGGACGGGAACAGCCCCAGCATTTT	CAAWGRGREQPQHF
many	TRBV15	TRBJ1-5	-	TGTGCCACCAGCAGAGTCCCCGAGAGCAATCAGCCCCAGCATTTT	CATSRVPESNQPQHF
once	TRBV24-1	TRBJ2-1	TRBD2	TGTGCCACCTCATCGGCAGCAGCGGGGGCCTACAATGAGCAGTTCTTC	CATSSAAAGAYNEQFF
-	TRBV3-1	TRBJ2-1	TRBD2	TGTGCCAGCAGACTAGGACTAGCGGGGGGCAATGAGCAGTTCTTC	CASRLGLAGGNEQFF
-	TRBV27	TRBJ2-1	TRBD2	TGTGCCAGCAGGACCCTAGCGGGGGCTCACCCCCTCTACAATGAGCAGTTCTTC	CASRTLAGAHPLYNEQFF
many	TRBV27	TRBJ1-5	-	TGTGCCAGCAGTGACTCCTATGAGGGCAATCAGCCCCAGCATTTT	CASSDSYEGNQPQHF
many	TRBV12-5	TRBJ2-1	TRBD2	TGTGCTAGTGGTGAGACTAGCGGGGGCCTCCGTAAGATAAATGAGCAGTTCTTC	CASGETSGGLRKINEQFF
many	TRBV28	TRBJ2-7	TRBD2	TGTGCCAGCAGTCCTCGGGAGGGGCGCGATTCCTACGAGCAGTACTTC	CASSPREGRDSYEQYF
many	TRBV7-9	TRBJ2-5	TRBD1	TGTGCCAGCAGCCTCGGGAACAGGGGATTCCAAGAGACCCAGTACTTC	CASSLGNRGFQETQYF
-	TRBV28	TRBJ1-6	-	TGTGCCAGCAGTTTATCGCTGGTGAATTCACCCCTCCACTTT	CASSLSLVNSPLHF
-	TRBV24-1	TRBJ2-2	TRBD2	TGTGCCACCAGTGATTTCTGGGGGAGGGACACCGGGGAGCTGTTTTTT	CATSDFWGRDTGELFF
many	TRBV7-2	TRBJ2-7	-	TGTGCCAGCAGCAAAACCTACGAGCAGTACTTC	CASSKTYEQYF
many	TRBV6-1	TRBJ2-7	TRBD2	TGTGCCACCCTGGGAGGGTACATTTCCTACGAGCAGTACTTC	CATLGGYISYEQYF
-	TRBV20-1	TRBJ2-5	TRBD2	TGCAGTGCTAGTCCGGCCCTCGGGACTAGCGGGAGGGCCGGGGAGACCCAGTACTTC	CSASPALGTSGRAGETQYF
-	TRBV6-1	TRBJ1-1	-	TGTGCCAGCAGTGAAGGGAGGTGGGAAGCTTTCTTT	CASSEGRWEAFF
few	TRBV5-1	TRBJ2-1	TRBD2	TGCGCCAGCAGCCTACCCCTGCTAGCGGTCCACAATGAGCAGTTCTTC	CASSLPLLAVHNEQFF
few	TRBV2	TRBJ2-2	-	TGTGCCAGCAGTGAACGAACCCCGGGGGACACCGGGGAGCTGTTTTTT	CASSERTPGDTGELFF
many	TRBV7-9	TRBJ2-1	-	TGTGCCAGCAGCCTACTGAGCGATGAGCAGTTCTTC	CASSLLSDEQFF
many	TRBV7-2	TRBJ1-3	-	TGTGCCAGCAGCTTCCAAACTGGAAACACCATATATTTT	CASSFQTGNTIYF
many	TRBV7-2	TRBJ2-1	-	TGTGCCAGCAGCTTAGGGGCAGGCCACCCGGGGGAGCAGTTCTTC	CASSLGAGHPGEQFF
many	TRBV7-9	TRBJ2-5	-	TGTGCCAGCAGCTTTATAAAGGAGACCCAGTACTTC	CASSFIKETQYF
many	TRBV7-6	TRBJ2-3	TRBD2	TGTGCCAGCAGCTCAAGACTAGCGGGAGACGATACGCAGTATTTT	CASSSRLAGDDTQYF
many	TRBV7-9	TRBJ2-5	-	TGTGCCAGCAGCCCCGGATATGACAAGGATGTTGGAGAGACCCAGTACTTC	CASSPGYDKDVGETQYF
few	TRBV12-5	TRBJ2-1	TRBD2	TGTGCTAGTGGTTTAGGCCTAGTCGGGGGGGGATATGAGCAGTTCTTC	CASGLGLVGGGYEQFF
-	TRBV3-1	TRBJ2-3	-	TGTGCCAGCAGCCCCTTAGCAGGGACCACAGATACGCAGTATTTT	CASSPLAGTTDTQYF
-	TRBV27	TRBJ1-1	TRBD1	TGTGCCAGCAGTTTTCAATCAGGGGGGCCCGTGAGAGCTTTCTTT	CASSFQSGGPVRAFF
many	TRBV12-3/TRBV12-4	TRBJ2-2	-	TGTGCCAGCAGTTTGAGACGGGACACCGGGGAGCTGTTTTTT	CASSLRRDTGELFF
many	TRBV4-1	TRBJ2-7	-	TGCGCCAGCAGCCAAGAAGGGACGGTTCAACTATACGAGCAGTACTTC	CASSQEGTVQLYEQYF
many	TRBV6-6	TRBJ2-1	TRBD2	TGTGCCAGCAGCCACCCGACTAGCGGTCGGAATGAGCAGTTCTTC	CASSHPTSGRNEQFF
many	TRBV7-8	TRBJ1-2	-	TGTGCCAGCAGCTTAGGTGGAGCGCTCTATGGCTACACCTTC	CASSLGGALYGYTF
-	TRBV29-1	TRBJ2-7	-	TGCAACGTTGAAGGAGGAGGAGACAGGTTTTACGAGCAGTACTTC	CNVEGGGDRFYEQYF
many	TRBV28	TRBJ2-5	TRBD1	TGTGCCAGCAGTTCGCCGGGACAGGGGTTCCGAAGGGAGACCCAGTACTTC	CASSSPGQGFRRETQYF
many	TRBV7-2	TRBJ1-2	TRBD1	TGTGCCAGCAGCTTAGACCCAGGGGGCGCTTTGGAAGGCTACACCTTC	CASSLDPGGALEGYTF
few	TRBV5-1	TRBJ2-5	TRBD2	TGCGCCAGCAGCCTCGGACTAGCGGGAGGGCCGGAGACCCAGTACTTC	CASSLGLAGGPETQYF
few	TRBV19	TRBJ1-6	TRBD1	TGTGCCAGTAGTAGGGGGGACAGAATTAATTCACCCCTCCACTTT	CASSRGDRINSPLHF
-	TRBV5-1	TRBJ2-1	-	TGCGCCAGCAGACCCTCGGCCGGGATCCGACAGTTCTTC	CASRPSAGIRQFF
-	TRBV28	TRBJ2-2	-	TGTGCCAGCAGGGTGACAATCGGGGACACCGGGGAGCTGTTTTTT	CASRVTIGDTGELFF
-	TRBV27	TRBJ2-7	TRBD1	TGTGCCAGCAGCACCTACAGGGGGTCCTCCTACGAGCAGTACTTC	CASSTYRGSSYEQYF
many	TRBV7-2	TRBJ2-3	-	TGTGCCAGCAGCTTATCGGTTCAGGCGACCAATACGCAGTATTTT	CASSLSVQATNTQYF
-	TRBV5-4	TRBJ2-2	-	TGTGCCAGCAGCCTGACAATAGCGGCAACCGGGGAGCTGTTTTTT	CASSLTIAATGELFF
few	TRBV5-1	TRBJ2-3	-	TGCGCCAGCTACCTGGAGGGCACAGATACGCAGTATTTT	CASYLEGTDTQYF
many	TRBV7-9	TRBJ2-7	TRBD2	TGTGCCAGCAGCGGGGGACTATCCAACTACGAGCAGTACTTC	CASSGGLSNYEQYF
many	TRBV27	TRBJ2-7	-	TGTGCCAGCAGCAACTGGGTTGGGGGAAGCGAGCAGTACTTC	CASSNWVGGSEQYF
few	TRBV11-2	TRBJ2-4	TRBD2	TGTGCCAGCAGCTTAGGTAGCGGGGGGCTTAAAAACATTCAGTACTTC	CASSLGSGGLKNIQYF
many	TRBV4-2	TRBJ2-3	TRBD2	TGTGCCAGCAGCCAAGTGTGGACTAGCGGGAGTGGCACAGATACGCAGTATTTT	CASSQVWTSGSGTDTQYF